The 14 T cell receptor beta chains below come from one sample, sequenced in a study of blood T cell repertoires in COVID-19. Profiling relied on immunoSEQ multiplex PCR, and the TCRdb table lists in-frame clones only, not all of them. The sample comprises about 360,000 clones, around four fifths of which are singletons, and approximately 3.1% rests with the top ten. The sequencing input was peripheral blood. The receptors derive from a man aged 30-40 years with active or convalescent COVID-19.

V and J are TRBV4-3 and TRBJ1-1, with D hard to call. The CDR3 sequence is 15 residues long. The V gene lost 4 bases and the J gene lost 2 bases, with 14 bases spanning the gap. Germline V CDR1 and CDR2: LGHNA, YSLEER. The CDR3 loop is CASSPQEAANTEAFF. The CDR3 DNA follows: TGCGCCAGCAGCCCACAAGAAGCGGCAAACACTGAAGCTTTCTTT.

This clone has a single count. The CDR3 nucleotides read TGTGCTAGTGGTTTGCCCGGACAGGGGAGTCAGCCCCAGCATTTT. This encodes CASGLPGQGSQPQHF. The chain has TRBV12-5 and TRBJ1-5; TRBD1 aligns across 9 bases. Germline V gives CDR1 LGHNT, CDR2 FRNRAP. Unmatched junction bases numbered 5, after V lost 2 bases and J lost 6 bases. CDR3 size: 15 residues.

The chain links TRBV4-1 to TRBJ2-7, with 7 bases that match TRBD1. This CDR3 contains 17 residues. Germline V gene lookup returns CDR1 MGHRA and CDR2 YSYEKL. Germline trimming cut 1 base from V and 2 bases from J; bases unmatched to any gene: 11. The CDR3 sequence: CASSQGPQIQGTYEQYF. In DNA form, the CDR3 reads TGCGCCAGCAGCCAAGGTCCTCAGATACAGGGGACCTACGAGCAGTACTTC.

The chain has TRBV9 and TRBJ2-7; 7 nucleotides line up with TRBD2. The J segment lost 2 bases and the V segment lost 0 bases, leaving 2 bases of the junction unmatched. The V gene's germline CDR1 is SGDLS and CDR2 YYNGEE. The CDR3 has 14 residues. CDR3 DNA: TGTGCCAGCAGCGTAGCGGCGGGGGCCTACGAGCAGTACTTC. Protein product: CASSVAAGAYEQYF.

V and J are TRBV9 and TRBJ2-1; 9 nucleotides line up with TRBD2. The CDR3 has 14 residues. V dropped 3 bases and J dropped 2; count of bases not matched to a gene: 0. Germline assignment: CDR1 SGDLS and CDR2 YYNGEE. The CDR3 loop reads CASSASGAYNEQFF. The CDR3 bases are TGTGCCAGCAGCGCTAGCGGGGCCTACAATGAGCAGTTCTTC. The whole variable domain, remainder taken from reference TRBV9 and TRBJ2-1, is DSGVTQTPKHLITATGQRVTLRCSPRSGDLSVYWYQQSLDQGLQFLIQYYNGEERAKGNILERFSAQQFPDLHSELNLSSLELGDSALYFCASSASGAYNEQFFGPGTRLTVL.

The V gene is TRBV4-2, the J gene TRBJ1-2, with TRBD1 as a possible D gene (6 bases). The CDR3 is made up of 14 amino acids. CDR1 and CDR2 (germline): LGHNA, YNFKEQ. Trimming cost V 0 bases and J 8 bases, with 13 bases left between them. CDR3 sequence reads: CASSQEGGVLGYTF. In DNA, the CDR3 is TGTGCCAGCAGCCAAGAAGGGGGGGTTCTGGGCTACACCTTC.

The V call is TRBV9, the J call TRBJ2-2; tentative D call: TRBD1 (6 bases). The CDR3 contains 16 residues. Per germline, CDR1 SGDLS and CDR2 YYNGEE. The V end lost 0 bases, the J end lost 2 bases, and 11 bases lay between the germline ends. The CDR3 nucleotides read TGTGCCAGCAGCGTAGGGGACACCTTCAACACCGGGGAGCTGTTTTTT. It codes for CASSVGDTFNTGELFF. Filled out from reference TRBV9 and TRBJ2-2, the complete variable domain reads DSGVTQTPKHLITATGQRVTLRCSPRSGDLSVYWYQQSLDQGLQFLIQYYNGEERAKGNILERFSAQQFPDLHSELNLSSLELGDSALYFCASSVGDTFNTGELFFGEGSRLTVL.

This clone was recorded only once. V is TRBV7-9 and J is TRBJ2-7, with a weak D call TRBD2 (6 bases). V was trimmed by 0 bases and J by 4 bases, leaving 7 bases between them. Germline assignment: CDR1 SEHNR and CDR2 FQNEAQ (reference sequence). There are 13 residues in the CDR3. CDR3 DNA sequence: TGTGCCAGCAGCTTAGCCGGGAGATACGAGCAGTACTTC. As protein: CASSLAGRYEQYF.

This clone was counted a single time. In DNA, the CDR3 is TGCGCCAGCAGCTCGACCCCTTTACAGGGGCGGGCATACACCGGGGAGCTGTTTTTT. Amino acid sequence: CASSSTPLQGRAYTGELFF. The chain has TRBV5-1 and TRBJ2-2, with 7 bases identical to TRBD1. There are 19 residues in the CDR3. CDR1 is SGHRS and CDR2 is YFSETQ in the germline V gene. With V trimmed by 3 bases and J by 3 bases, 17 bases remained unmatched.

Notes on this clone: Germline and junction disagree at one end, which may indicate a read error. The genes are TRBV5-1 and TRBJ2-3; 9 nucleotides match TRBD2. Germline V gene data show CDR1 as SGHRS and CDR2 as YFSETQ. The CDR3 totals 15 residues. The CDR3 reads CASSLGSGSIDTQYF. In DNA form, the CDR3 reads TGCGCCAGCAGCTTGGGTAGCGGGAGCATAGATACGCAGTATTTT.

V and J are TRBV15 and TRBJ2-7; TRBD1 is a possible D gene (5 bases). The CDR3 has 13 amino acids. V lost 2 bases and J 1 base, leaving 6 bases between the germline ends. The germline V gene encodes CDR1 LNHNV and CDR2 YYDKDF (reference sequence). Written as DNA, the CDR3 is TGTGCCACCAGCAGACAGGGATCCTACGAGCAGTACTTC. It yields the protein CATSRQGSYEQYF.

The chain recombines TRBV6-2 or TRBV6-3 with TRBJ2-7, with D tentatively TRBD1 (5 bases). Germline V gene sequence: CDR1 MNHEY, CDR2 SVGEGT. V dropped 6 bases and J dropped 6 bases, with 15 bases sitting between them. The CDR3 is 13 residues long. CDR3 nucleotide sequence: TGTGCCAGCAGCTTCGACAGATCGGGCGAGCAGTACTTC. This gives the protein CASSFDRSGEQYF.

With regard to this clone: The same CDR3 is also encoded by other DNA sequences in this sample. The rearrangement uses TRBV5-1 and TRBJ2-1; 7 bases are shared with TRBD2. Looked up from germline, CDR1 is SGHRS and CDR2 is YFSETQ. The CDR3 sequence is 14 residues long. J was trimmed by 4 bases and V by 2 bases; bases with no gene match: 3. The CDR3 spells CASSFSGDYNEQFF. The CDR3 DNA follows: TGCGCCAGCAGCTTCAGCGGGGATTACAATGAGCAGTTCTTC.

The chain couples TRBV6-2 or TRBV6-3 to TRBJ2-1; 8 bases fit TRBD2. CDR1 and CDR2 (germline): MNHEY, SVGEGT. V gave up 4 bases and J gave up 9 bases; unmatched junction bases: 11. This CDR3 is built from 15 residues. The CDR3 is CASSLAGRLAVEQFF. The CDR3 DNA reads TGTGCCAGCAGTTTAGCGGGAAGGTTGGCGGTTGAGCAGTTCTTC.